This record concerns one T cell receptor (beta chain) sequence. The sequenced template was cDNA made from the entire isolated RNA. Profiled with immunoSEQ multiplex PCR; TCRdb holds only in-frame clones, not every one. The data hold roughly 240,000 clones, with 14% observed a single time. V was trimmed by 0 bases and J by 6 bases, leaving 9 bases between them. CDR3 size: 13 residues. Germline V gene lookup returns CDR1 SGDLS and CDR2 YYNGEE. The data were taken from a study of beta chain features in type 1 diabetes. The clonotype was recovered from a woman in her forties in good health. The V gene is TRBV9, the J gene TRBJ1-2; tentatively, D is TRBD1 (6 bases). Sequencing was done on a sample of naive CD4+ T cells from blood. In DNA, the CDR3 is TGTGCCAGCAGCGTAGAGGGGGATCATGGCTACACCTTC. Protein product: CASSVEGDHGYTF.